This TCR beta chain comes out of a study of cytomegalovirus exposure and HLA in healthy donors. The overall study: The use of the same platform for the 100 to 150 validation repertoires and the approximately 690 first-cohort repertoires was reported by a later analysis. Study conclusions and caveats: Whilst most TCR sequences proved rare, a subset of public TCRs occurred across many donors.

About this clone: The antigen is not known.

Trimming removed 0 bases from V and 2 bases from J; junction bases left unmatched: 10. In germline, CDR1 is SGHDT, CDR2 YYEEEE. The CDR3 has 18 amino acids. Using immunoSEQ multiplex PCR, the repertoire was profiled, and TCRdb retains in-frame clones only, with some absent. This sample has around 180,000 clones; 75% to 90% occur once, and the top ten carry over 5.5%. The sample was PBMCs. The chain links TRBV5-6 to TRBJ2-1; 8 bases align to TRBD2. The sequence was obtained from a man aged 18-30 years in good health and CMV-seropositive. CDR3: CASSLAVRTSSTYNEQFF. The DNA for the CDR3 is TGTGCCAGCAGCTTGGCAGTTAGGACTAGCTCCACCTACAATGAGCAGTTCTTC.